This T cell receptor (beta chain) came from a study of blood T cell repertoires in COVID-19 (dated by TCRdb to 2020 to 2022). In the study overall: Samples covering the acute and convalescent phases of COVID-19 were provided by collaborators in the United States, Italy and Spain. HLA class I and class II types, where available, came from metadata supplied by the sample provider rather than from assay-based typing. The repertoires were made available in a free public database intended to serve as a resource for research on the immune response to SARS-CoV-2. A de-identified subject ID, COVID-19 status, age in years and sex were almost always included in the sample metadata. Samples were obtained from the ongoing ImmuneRACE study (first 160 participants) and from 950 to 1,500 subjects provided by 6 global collaborators. Deeply sampled blood TCRbeta repertoires from subjects exposed to, actively infected with, or recovered from COVID-19 were included in the dataset. The prospective study material was composed of cDNA or gDNA derived from T cells, B-cell-depleted T cells, or PBMCs.

TCRbeta CDR3 regions were amplified from genomic DNA using the immunoSEQ Assay, a bias-controlled multiplex PCR. Regarding the original processing steps: Within the assay, amplification of reference gene primers was used to estimate how many nucleated cells each sample contained. Sequence reads were collapsed and filtered to measure the absolute abundance of every unique TCRbeta CDR3 rearrangement. For each sample, productive Simpson clonality was calculated by taking the square root of Simpson's diversity index across productive rearrangements. The immuneACCESS repertoire file appears here via TCRdb, limited to in-frame rearrangements. These files lack a portion of the clones; in checked studies, under half of the deficit traces to unresolved V genes, and the cause of the others is not known. For V, J and clone size, that table is used; D and trimming come from the DNA. The sample data list 300,000 to 400,000 clones, and around 86% of these were observed just once. The top ten hold about 4.2% of the sample.

Participants in the prospective study were enrolled through a virtual design, were aged roughly 18 to 100 years, and lived in roughly 24 United States geographic areas. In the prospective study, participants were assigned to cohorts based on the clinical history participants reported in a screening survey and a study questionnaire. In the prospective study, whole blood, serum and a nasopharyngeal or oropharyngeal swab were collected from each participant by mobile phlebotomists. Participants in the prospective study had the option to provide additional blood draws and questionnaires over an approximately two-month period. Before DNA extraction, prospective study blood samples were shipped either frozen or at room temperature. Looking up the germline V gene yields CDR1 SGHTA and CDR2 FQGNSA. V loses 1 base, J loses 6 bases, and the germline ends lie 10 bases apart. There are 15 amino acids in the CDR3, from cysteine to phenylalanine inclusive. Just CDR3 DNA is preserved here, 45 bases in frame from base 1.

On the study overall, not on this receptor specifically: The amount of clinical and demographic metadata varied by source and participant and was provided uncurated.

This clone was picked up one time. The specificity of this receptor is unknown. It has no much larger one-base neighbor in the sample; base qualities were not kept. The sample taken for sequencing was PBMCs or T cells enriched from blood (not recorded which). This receptor was identified in a woman aged 40 to 50 with acute COVID-19. The rearrangement combines TRBV7-2 with TRBJ1-6; the D gene is perhaps TRBD1, on 5 matching bases. The sequence in DNA is TGTGCCAGCAGCTTAGTTCAGGGTGGTAATTCACCCCTCCACTTT. Its translation is CASSLVQGGNSPLHF. The CDR3 plus the reference TRBV7-2 and TRBJ1-6 genes for the other parts give the full variable domain: GAGVSQSPSNKVTEKGKDVELRCDPISGHTALYWYRQSLGQGLEFLIYFQGNSAPDKSGLPSDRFSAERTGGSVSTLTIQRTQQEDSAVYLCASSLVQGGNSPLHFGNGTRLTVT.